These 10 T cell receptor beta chains came from one sample sequenced in a study of CD8 T cells in Susac syndrome. Random hexamers were used to reverse transcribe the RNA input (0.5 to 1 ug). Via MiXCR, TCRdb re-called the immunoSEQ multiplex PCR reads, giving one row per CDR3 protein. The sample comprises roughly 250,000 distinct CDR3 sequences, about 96% of which are singletons, and 0.1% rests with the top ten. Material: CD4+ T cells from PBMCs. The source of these receptors is a human donor with Susac syndrome.

This clonotype was found once. CDR3 DNA sequence: TGTGCCAGCAGTGACCGGGGGAGCCAGCCCCAGCATTTT. Protein product: CASSDRGSQPQHF. The chain links TRBV25-1 to TRBJ1-5; TRBD1 is a possible D gene (5 bases). Germline V gene sequence: CDR1 MGHDK, CDR2 SYGVNS. This CDR3 is built from 13 residues. V was cut by 3 bases and J by 7 bases, with 10 bases left in between.

The chain links TRBV20-1 to TRBJ1-1; unclear D gene. This CDR3 is 15 amino acids long. The germline V gene encodes CDR1 DFQATT and CDR2 SNEGSKA (reference sequence). The V end was cut by 2 bases, the J end by 1 base, with 14 bases between. CDR3 DNA sequence: TGCAGTGCTAGATGGGCGGAGACCCCGAACACTGAAGCTTTCTTT. Translating gives CSARWAETPNTEAFF.

This clonotype was seen a single time. The rearrangement joins TRBV29-1 to TRBJ2-1, with D possibly TRBD2 on 6 matching bases. This CDR3 region has 12 residues. Trimming stripped 7 bases from V and 6 bases from J, with 13 bases between. Per germline, CDR1 SQVTM and CDR2 ANQGSEA. The CDR3 spells CSGRDSPNEQFF. The CDR3 DNA reads as TGCAGCGGCCGGGACTCCCCCAATGAGCAGTTCTTC.

J is TRBJ1-2 and V is TRBV18, with D unresolved. Per the germline V gene, CDR1 is KGHSH and CDR2 is LQKENI. The CDR3 is made up of 13 amino acids. The ends were cut back, 5 bases at V and 5 bases at J, with 12 bases in the middle. The DNA for the CDR3 is TGTGCCAGCTCAGGGTCTGAGGAGTATGGCTACACCTTC. Translation gives CASSGSEEYGYTF.

The chain joins TRBV29-1 to TRBJ2-7, with 7 bases lining up with TRBD1. V dropped 4 bases and J dropped 0; count of bases not matched to a gene: 6. Germline V gene lookup returns CDR1 SQVTM and CDR2 ANQGSEA. This CDR3 comprises 14 residues. CDR3 nucleotide sequence: TGCAGCGTTGCCGGACAGGCGAGCTCCTACGAGCAGTACTTC. The encoded protein is CSVAGQASSYEQYF.

V and J are TRBV5-4 and TRBJ2-1, with TRBD2 matching 7 bases. The CDR3 sequence is 19 residues long. CDR1 SGHNT and CDR2 YYREEE come from the germline V gene (reference sequence). V gave up 0 bases and J gave up 12 bases; unmatched junction bases: 24. CDR3 sequence: CASSLGVVQGMTSFMRQFF. The CDR3 coding sequence is TGTGCCAGCAGCTTGGGGGTAGTTCAGGGAATGACTAGCTTCATGAGGCAGTTCTTC.

The rearrangement joins TRBV29-1 to TRBJ2-2; 14 nucleotides agree with TRBD2. The germline V gene has CDR1 SQVTM and CDR2 ANQGSEA. V trimming: 5 bases; J trimming: 3 bases; junction bases outside the gene matches: 5. CDR3 length equals 16 residues. The CDR3: CSVTGTSGSYTGELFF. In nucleotides, the CDR3 is TGCAGCGTTACCGGGACTAGCGGGAGTTACACCGGGGAGCTGTTTTTT.

The rearrangement uses TRBV7-3 and TRBJ1-1, with TRBD1 as a possible D gene (5 bases). The length of the CDR3 is 14 residues. The V end was cut by 7 bases, the J end by 4 bases, with 16 bases between. Looked up from germline, CDR1 is SGHTA and CDR2 is FQGTGA. Written as DNA, the CDR3 is TGTGCCAGCACCCCCCCGGGAGGGGTCACTGAAGCTTTCTTT. Amino acids: CASTPPGGVTEAFF.

V usage is TRBV18 and J usage is TRBJ2-7; TRBD1 agrees at 10 bases. CDR3 size: 14 residues. V dropped 5 bases and J dropped 1; count of bases not matched to a gene: 2. The V gene's germline CDR1 is KGHSH and CDR2 LQKENI. In DNA form, the CDR3 reads TGTGCCAGCTCAGGGGACAGGGGATCCTACGAGCAGTACTTC. It encodes CASSGDRGSYEQYF. Complete variable domain (other parts from reference TRBV18 and TRBJ2-7): NAGVMQNPRHLVRRRGQEARLRCSPMKGHSHVYWYRQLPEEGLKFMVYLQKENIIDESGMPKERFSAEFPKEGPSILRIQQVVRGDSAAYFCASSGDRGSYEQYFGPGTRLTVT.

The chain joins TRBV30 to TRBJ1-1; D remains unclear. V lost 4 bases and J 7 bases, leaving 10 bases between the germline ends. From germline, CDR1 is GTSNPN and CDR2 SVGIG (reference sequence). This CDR3 region has 11 residues. CDR3 bases: TGTGCCTGGATGGCATTTGGTGAAGCTTTCTTT. Encoded protein: CAWMAFGEAFF.